The present entry profiles one TCR beta chain with its context. Its antigen is unidentified. The data are from a study of identical twins. J was trimmed by 0 bases and V by 8 bases; bases with no gene match: 6. The CDR3 loop spans 14 amino acids. Per the germline V gene, CDR1 is MNHNS and CDR2 is SASEGT. Study-level points and caveats: Twin sharing of out-of-frame TCR alpha was underestimated by models in monozygotic pairs.

TCRdb recomputed calls from the 5' RACE reads with MiXCR, one row per CDR3 protein. The sample shows some 900,000 distinct CDR3 sequences, about 12% of them seen only once. Separately, the same data were catalogued under a study of yellow fever vaccine responses in identical twins.

This receptor was obtained from a woman aged 18-29 years in good health. Sequencing was performed on PBMCs. The chain has TRBV6-1 and TRBJ2-7; 8 nucleotides agree with TRBD2. CDR3 sequence: CASRGAGDSYEQYF. In DNA, the CDR3 is TGTGCCAGCCGGGGAGCGGGAGACTCCTACGAGCAGTACTTC.